This T cell receptor beta chain was profiled in a study of vaccination effects on CD4 cells after COVID-19. In the study overall: Vaccine administered to participants consisted of two doses of either BNT162b2 or mRNA-1273. Broader study findings: Few convalescent patients and no early post-infection timepoints were included in the study.

This CDR3 contains 15 residues. The junction had 9 bases not matched to a gene; V was cut back by 4 bases and J by 4 bases. Germline CDR1 SGHTA, CDR2 FQGNSA. Note on this clone: Antigen specificity is unknown.

The protocol was immunoSEQ multiplex PCR, while the TCRdb copy is restricted to in-frame clones and leaves out a portion. The table lists about 76,000 clones, approximately 77% of them singletons, with about 2.1% in the top ten. Subsequent to 10 days of culture, CD4+ T cells were isolated. J is TRBJ1-2 and V is TRBV7-2; 7 bases are shared with TRBD1. The receptor was derived from a human donor who received a COVID-19 vaccine. The material was CD4+ T cells from PBMCs cultured without peptide, obtained before COVID-19 vaccination. This CDR3 is CASSYRDAGGYGYTF. The DNA of the CDR3 is TGTGCCAGCAGCTACCGGGACGCAGGGGGCTATGGCTACACCTTC.